One and the same sample provided the 18 T cell receptor beta chains below, sequenced in a study of blood T cells in healthy people across ages. Together with a sample-barcoded 5' primer, a J-beta primer mix was included in a second PCR lasting about 7 to 11 cycles. TCRdb independently ran MiXCR on the 5' RACE reads; one entry per CDR3 protein. The sample has 1.5 million to 2 million distinct CDR3 sequences, around 50% seen once. The sequenced sample consisted of blood. The origin of the receptors is a middle-aged woman in good health.

Notes on this clonotype: The junction shows a germline mismatch at one end, possibly a read error. V is TRBV20-1 and J is TRBJ1-2, with no clear D. The CDR3 has 11 amino acids. Germline assignment: CDR1 DFQATT and CDR2 SNEGSKA (reference sequence). The CDR3: CSASRSYGCTF. CDR3 DNA sequence: TGCAGTGCTAGTCGGTCATATGGCTGCACCTTC.

Note on this clonotype: Sequence at one end of the junction differs from germline and may be a read error. V gene TRBV29-1 combines with J gene TRBJ2-7, with 8 bases matching TRBD1. The CDR3 is made up of 12 amino acids. Germline lookup yields CDR1 SQVTM and CDR2 ANQGSEA. The CDR3 loop is CSVEVGEQGAYF. The CDR3 DNA reads TGTAGCGTTGAAGTGGGGGAGCAGGGGGCGTACTTC.

This chain's CDR3 is CASSFGGQALETQYF. The DNA of the CDR3 is TGCGCCAGCAGCTTCGGCGGACAAGCCTTAGAGACCCAGTACTTC. V and J are TRBV5-1 and TRBJ2-5; the D gene is possibly TRBD1 (5 bases). CDR3 length equals 15 residues. Trimming stripped 2 bases from V and 4 bases from J, with 15 bases between. Per the germline V gene, CDR1 is SGHRS and CDR2 is YFSETQ.

This chain joins TRBV20-1 and TRBJ2-5, with D hard to call. With 6 bases removed from V and 5 bases from J, the gap between germline ends came to 22 bases. The CDR3 covers 15 residues. CDR1 DFQATT and CDR2 SNEGSKA come from the germline V gene (reference sequence). The CDR3 DNA reads TGCAGTGCCCTCGTACAAAATCCGTTCTTCGAGACCCAGTACTTC. Translated, it gives CSALVQNPFFETQYF.

As concerns this clonotype: The junction departs from the called germline gene at one end, perhaps through a read error. This rearrangement joins TRBV6-6 to TRBJ2-1; 7 positions agree with TRBD2. CDR3 length equals 17 residues. The germline V gene has CDR1 MNHNY and CDR2 SVGAGI (reference sequence). Here the CDR3 reads CASRPDSGGKGYNEQCF. The CDR3 nucleotides are TGTGCCAGCAGACCCGATTCGGGGGGAAAGGGGTACAATGAGCAGTGCTTC.

The chain combines TRBV29-1 with TRBJ2-4; D gene unclear. The end of the DNA is better explained by TRBJ2-7, so the J call may be wrong. Germline CDR1 and CDR2: SQVTM and ANQGSEA. The length of the CDR3 is 11 residues. The CDR3 is CSVVFGSEQYF. DNA for the CDR3: TGCAGCGTTGTTTTCGGATCCGAGCAGTACTTC.

This clonotype was picked up a small number of times. This chain connects TRBV7-2 to TRBJ2-3; D perhaps matches TRBD1 (6 bases). The V gene's germline CDR1 is SGHTA and CDR2 FQGNSA. The CDR3 has 12 amino acids. Trimming pared 1 base from V and 10 bases from J, leaving 9 bases between. CDR3 in amino acids: CASSLEGVAQYF. Here the CDR3 DNA reads TGTGCCAGCAGCTTAGAGGGGGTTGCGCAGTATTTT.

The table lists this clonotype with many counts. V is TRBV6-6 and J is TRBJ2-5, with unresolved D. Trimming pared 2 bases from V and 5 bases from J, leaving 9 bases between. The germline V gene has CDR1 MNHNY and CDR2 SVGAGI (reference sequence). This CDR3 region has 13 residues. For the CDR3, the DNA is TGTGCCAGCAGTTACGCGACACGGGAGACCCAGTACTTC. Protein: CASSYATRETQYF.

CDR3 sequence: CSARSSGLTDTQYF. The CDR3 nucleotides read TGCAGTGCTAGATCTAGCGGGCTCACAGATACGCAGTATTTT. The gene calls are TRBV20-1 and TRBJ2-3; 8 bases agree with TRBD2. This CDR3 contains 14 residues. With V trimmed by 2 bases and J by 2 bases, 3 bases remained unmatched. Germline-derived CDR1 and CDR2 are DFQATT and SNEGSKA (reference sequence).

The chain combines TRBV24-1 with TRBJ2-2; the D gene could be TRBD1 or TRBD2 (5 bases each). V shed 5 bases and J shed 0 bases, with 18 bases lying between them. The CDR3 extends over 18 amino acids. Per germline, CDR1 KGHDR and CDR2 SFDVKD. CDR3 amino acids: CATSGQGVREPNTGELFF. For the CDR3, the DNA is TGTGCCACCAGTGGCCAGGGTGTTAGGGAGCCGAACACCGGGGAGCTGTTTTTT.

The table lists this clonotype with many counts. The chain is built from TRBV20-1 and TRBJ1-5, with D perhaps matching TRBD1 (6 bases). Germline-derived CDR1 and CDR2 are DFQATT and SNEGSKA (reference sequence). V lost 6 bases to trimming and J lost 3 bases, with 18 bases between them. The CDR3 sequence is 15 residues long. The CDR3 region is CSAERPTGNNQPQHF. The CDR3 coding sequence is TGCAGTGCCGAGAGGCCCACAGGGAACAATCAGCCCCAGCATTTT.

CDR3 residues: CASTRGTEFYEQYF. CDR3 bases: TGTGCCAGCACCCGCGGGACAGAGTTCTACGAGCAGTACTTC. The V and J genes are TRBV12-3 or TRBV12-4 and TRBJ2-7; possible D gene TRBD1, 7 bases. The V end was cut by 7 bases, the J end by 3 bases, with 16 bases between. This CDR3 has 14 amino acids.

The J gene is TRBJ2-7, the V gene TRBV6-2 or TRBV6-3; D is uncertain. The CDR3 loop spans 15 amino acids. Between the trimmed V and J ends, which lost 6 bases and 7 bases, there was a span of 22 bases. Germline-derived CDR1 and CDR2 are MNHEY and SVGEGT. Written as DNA, the CDR3 is TGTGCCAGCAGGTCTATTTTCCCCCCCAACAAGGAGCAGTACTTC. It codes for CASRSIFPPNKEQYF.

J is TRBJ2-5 and V is TRBV4-1, with D perhaps TRBD1 (5 bases). The J call is uncertain, as TRBJ2-7 better fits the DNA end. There are 15 residues in the CDR3. Looked up from germline, CDR1 is MGHRA and CDR2 is YSYEKL. The CDR3, as DNA: TGCGCCAGCAGCCAAGGTGGGCAGGGCGACGACGAGCAGTACTTC. This encodes CASSQGGQGDDEQYF.

There are a few counts of this clonotype. V gene TRBV12-3 or TRBV12-4 combines with J gene TRBJ2-1; D remains ambiguous. CDR3 size: 17 residues. The V end lost 7 bases, the J end lost 7 bases, and 26 bases lay between the germline ends. The CDR3 DNA follows: TGTGCCAGCATCCGAGCAGTCTTATCGGGTTTGGCAAATGAGCAGTTCTTC. Its translation: CASIRAVLSGLANEQFF.

Only a few counts were recorded for this clonotype. V usage is TRBV7-2 and J usage is TRBJ2-7; 8 positions agree with TRBD2. Trimming cost V 1 base and J 9 bases; bases outside gene matches: 5. CDR1 is SGHTA and CDR2 is FQGNSA in the germline V gene. This CDR3 region has 13 residues. CDR3 loop: CASSLGPGTRQYF. Here the CDR3 DNA reads TGTGCCAGCAGCTTAGGACCCGGGACTAGGCAGTACTTC.

V gene TRBV7-2 combines with J gene TRBJ1-2, with D possibly TRBD1 on 6 matching bases. The CDR3 spans 14 residues. The V and J ends lost 4 bases and 4 bases respectively, with 13 bases between them. Germline values: CDR1 SGHTA, CDR2 FQGNSA. CDR3 amino acids: CASSSPGAVYGYTF. DNA for the CDR3: TGTGCCAGCAGCTCCCCGGGGGCAGTCTATGGCTACACCTTC.

This clonotype was detected only a few times. V usage is TRBV4-2 and J usage is TRBJ1-2, with D possibly matching TRBD1 (5 bases). The CDR3 runs to 14 residues. Between the trimmed V and J ends, which lost 1 base and 8 bases, there was a span of 14 bases. The germline gives CDR1 LGHNA, CDR2 YNFKEQ. The CDR3 loop reads CASSQVGDRYGYTF. In DNA form, the CDR3 reads TGTGCCAGCAGCCAAGTGGGGGACCGTTACGGCTACACCTTC.